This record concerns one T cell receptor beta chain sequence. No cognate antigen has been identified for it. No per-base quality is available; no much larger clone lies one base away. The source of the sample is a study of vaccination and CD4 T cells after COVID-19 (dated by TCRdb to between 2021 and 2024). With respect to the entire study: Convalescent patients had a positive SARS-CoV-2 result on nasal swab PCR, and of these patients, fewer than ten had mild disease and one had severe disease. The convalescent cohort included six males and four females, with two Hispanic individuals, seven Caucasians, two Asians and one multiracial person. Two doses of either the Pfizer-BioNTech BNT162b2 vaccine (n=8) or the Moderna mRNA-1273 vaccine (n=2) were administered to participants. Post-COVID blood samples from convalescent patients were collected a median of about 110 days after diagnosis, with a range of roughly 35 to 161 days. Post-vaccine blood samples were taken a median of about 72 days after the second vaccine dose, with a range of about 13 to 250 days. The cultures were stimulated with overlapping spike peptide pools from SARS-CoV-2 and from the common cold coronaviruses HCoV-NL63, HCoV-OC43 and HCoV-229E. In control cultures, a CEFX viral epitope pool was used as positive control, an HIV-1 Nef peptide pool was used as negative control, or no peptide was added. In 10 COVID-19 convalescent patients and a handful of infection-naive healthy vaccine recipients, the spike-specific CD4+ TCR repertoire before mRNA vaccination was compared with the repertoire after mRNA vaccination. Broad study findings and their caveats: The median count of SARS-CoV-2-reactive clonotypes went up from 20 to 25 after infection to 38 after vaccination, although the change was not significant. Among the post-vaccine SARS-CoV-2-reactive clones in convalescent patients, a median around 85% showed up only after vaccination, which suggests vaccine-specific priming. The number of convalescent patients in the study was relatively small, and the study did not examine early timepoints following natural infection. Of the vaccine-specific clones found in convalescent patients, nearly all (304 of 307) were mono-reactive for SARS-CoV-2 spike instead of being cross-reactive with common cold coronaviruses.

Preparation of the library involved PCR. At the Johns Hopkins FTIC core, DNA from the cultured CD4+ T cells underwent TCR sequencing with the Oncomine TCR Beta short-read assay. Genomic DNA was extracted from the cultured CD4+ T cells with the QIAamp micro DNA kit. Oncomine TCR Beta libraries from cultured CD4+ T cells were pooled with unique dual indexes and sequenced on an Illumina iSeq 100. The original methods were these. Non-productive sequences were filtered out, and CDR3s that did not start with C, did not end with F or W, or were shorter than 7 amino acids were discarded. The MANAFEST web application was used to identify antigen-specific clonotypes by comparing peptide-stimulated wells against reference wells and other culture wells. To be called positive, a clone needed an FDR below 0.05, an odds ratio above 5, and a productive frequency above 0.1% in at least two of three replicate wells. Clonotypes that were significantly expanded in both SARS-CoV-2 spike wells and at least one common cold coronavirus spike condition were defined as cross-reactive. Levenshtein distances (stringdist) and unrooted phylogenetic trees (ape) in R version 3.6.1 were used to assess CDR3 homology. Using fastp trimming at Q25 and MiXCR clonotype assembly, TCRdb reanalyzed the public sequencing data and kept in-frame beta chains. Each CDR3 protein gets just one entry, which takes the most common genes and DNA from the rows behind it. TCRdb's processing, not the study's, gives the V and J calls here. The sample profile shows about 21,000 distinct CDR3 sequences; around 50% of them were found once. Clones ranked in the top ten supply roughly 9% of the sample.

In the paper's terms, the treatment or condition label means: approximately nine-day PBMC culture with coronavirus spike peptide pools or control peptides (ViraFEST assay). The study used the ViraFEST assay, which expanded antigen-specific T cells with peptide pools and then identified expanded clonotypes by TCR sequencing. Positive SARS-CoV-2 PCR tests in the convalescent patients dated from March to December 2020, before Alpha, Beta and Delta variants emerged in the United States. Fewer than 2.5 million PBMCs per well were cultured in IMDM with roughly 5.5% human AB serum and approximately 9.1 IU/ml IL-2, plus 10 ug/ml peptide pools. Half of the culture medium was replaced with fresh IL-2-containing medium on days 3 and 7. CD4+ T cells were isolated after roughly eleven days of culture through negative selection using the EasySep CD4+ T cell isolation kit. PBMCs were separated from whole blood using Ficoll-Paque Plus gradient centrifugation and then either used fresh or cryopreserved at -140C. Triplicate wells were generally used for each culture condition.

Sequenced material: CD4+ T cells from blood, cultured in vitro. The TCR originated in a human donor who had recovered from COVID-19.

CDR3 loop: CAWSVRNGNEQFF. The sequenced DNA: TGTGCCTGGAGTGTACGTAACGGGAATGAGCAGTTCTTC. The rearrangement combines TRBV30 with TRBJ2-1; too little of a D gene remains to name it. From a lookup of the germline V gene (reference sequence), CDR1 and CDR2 are GTSNPN and SVGIG. Between the V and J ends, shortened by 0 bases and 7 bases respectively, the junction contains 10 bases. The CDR3 contains 13 residues, cysteine and phenylalanine counted. The CDR3 DNA has 39 bases and is translated from base 1.